This entry describes one TCR beta chain. This entry belongs to a study of blood T cell repertoires in COVID-19. Study at large: The United States, Italy and Spain were the sources of the acute and convalescent COVID-19 samples. PBMCs, B-cell-depleted T cells, or T cells were the source of the cDNA or gDNA that made up the material.

In the study's own analysis: Reference gene primer amplification in the assay estimated nucleated cell counts. Using immunoSEQ multiplex PCR, the repertoire was profiled, and TCRdb retains in-frame clones only, with some absent. V and J calls and clone size follow that table, whereas D and trimming were derived from the DNA. The profile covers roughly 700,000 clones, with 90% appearing a single time and roughly 0.25% taken by the ten largest. The germline CDR1 and CDR2 sequences are MNHEY and SMNVEV (reference sequence). Losses at the gene ends were 5 bases for V and 4 bases for J; bases not matched to a gene: 7. This CDR3 has 14 residues.

Specimen: peripheral blood. The receptor was derived from a woman between 18 and 30 years old with acute or convalescent COVID-19. The chain combines TRBV27 with TRBJ1-2; 7 nucleotides line up with TRBD1. CDR3 amino acids: CASSPTGTAYGYTF. Here the CDR3 DNA reads TGTGCCAGCAGTCCTACCGGGACAGCCTATGGCTACACCTTC.